The clone carrying this TCR beta chain was seen at least ten times. Its specificity is unknown. V lost 3 bases, J lost 10 bases, and 15 bases lay in between. The CDR3 loop spans 13 amino acids. The germline V gene has CDR1 SGHVS and CDR2 FQNEAQ. The donors were in the approximately 110-subject validation cohort; that cohort was separate from the roughly 730-subject first cohort. The sample comes from a study of cytomegalovirus exposure and HLA in healthy donors. Method: immunoSEQ multiplex PCR; TCRdb's copy keeps in-frame clones and lacks some. The sample yields 150,000 to 180,000 clones, more than 70% seen once. Study-wide results and caveats: Most TCR sequences were rare, but some public TCRs occurred in many donors.

Sequencing was performed on PBMCs. The genes are TRBV7-8 and TRBJ1-2, with D uncertain. This receptor was obtained from a human donor in good health. For the CDR3, the DNA is TGTGCCAGCAGCTTTCGGAGCTCTCAAGACTACACCTTC. This sequence encodes CASSFRSSQDYTF. The full variable domain, in which reference TRBV7-8 and TRBJ1-2 provide the parts outside the CDR3, is GAGVSQSPRYKVAKRGQDVALRCDPISGHVSLFWYQQALGQGPEFLTYFQNEAQLDKSGLPSDRFFAERPEGSVSTLKIQRTQQEDSAVYLCASSFRSSQDYTFGSGTRLTVV.